This TCR beta chain emerged from a study of neurological immune-mediated disorders. Germline CDR1 is DFQATT and CDR2 is SNEGSKA (reference sequence). The trim removed 0 bases at V and 5 bases at J, leaving 7 bases unmatched. The CDR3 covers 16 residues. TCRdb re-called the 5' RACE reads through MiXCR, storing one row per CDR3 protein. The repertoire holds roughly 48,000 distinct CDR3 sequences, more than 20% seen once, with about 23% in the top ten. The TCR sequence derives from a woman aged 65 to 85 in good health. Sample: PBMCs. The chain uses TRBV20-1 and TRBJ1-5; the match to TRBD1 covers 10 bases. CDR3 sequence (DNA): TGCAGTGCTAGAGATTTAGGACAGGGGGTAGATCAGCCCCAGCATTTT. This translates into CSARDLGQGVDQPQHF.